What follows describes a single T cell receptor (beta chain). Antigen specificity is unknown. The sample is drawn from a study of cytomegalovirus exposure and HLA in healthy donors. This CDR3 region has 14 residues. The V and J ends lost 0 bases and 4 bases respectively, with 10 bases between them. Germline V gives CDR1 SGHTA, CDR2 FQGTGA. Study findings and constraints: Exclusion applied to some V segments, including TRBV6-2 and TRBV6-3, as they were indistinguishable. The likely origin of a cluster of highly shared sequence variants was a sequencing artifact.

In the PCR, 60 Vbeta and 13 Jbeta primers were used. Repertoires were generated with immunoSEQ multiplex PCR, while TCRdb's copy carries only in-frame clones and drops some. Here the sample spans about 86,000 clones, about four fifths being singletons. V usage is TRBV7-3 and J usage is TRBJ2-7; tentative D call: TRBD1 (5 bases). Sequences were obtained from PBMCs. This receptor was obtained from a woman in her forties in good health and CMV-seropositive. CDR3 DNA sequence: TGTGCCAGCAGCTTAACGGGCAGGGATTACGAGCAGTACTTC. Translation gives CASSLTGRDYEQYF. The entire variable domain, with the rest obtained from reference TRBV7-3 and TRBJ2-7, is as follows: GAGVSQTPSNKVTEKGKYVELRCDPISGHTALYWYRQSLGQGPEFLIYFQGTGAADDSGLPNDRFFAVRPEGSVSTLKIQRTERGDSAVYLCASSLTGRDYEQYFGPGTRLTVT.